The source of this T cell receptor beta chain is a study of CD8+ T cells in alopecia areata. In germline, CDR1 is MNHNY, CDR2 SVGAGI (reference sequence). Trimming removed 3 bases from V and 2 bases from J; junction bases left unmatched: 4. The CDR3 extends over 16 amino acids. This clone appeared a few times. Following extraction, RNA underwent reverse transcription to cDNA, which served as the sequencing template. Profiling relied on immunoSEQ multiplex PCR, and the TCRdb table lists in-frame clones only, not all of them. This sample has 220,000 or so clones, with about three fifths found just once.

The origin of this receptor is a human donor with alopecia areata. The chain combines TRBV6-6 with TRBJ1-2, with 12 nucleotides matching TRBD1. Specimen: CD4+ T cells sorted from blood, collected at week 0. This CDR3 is CASSYSGTGGNYGYTF. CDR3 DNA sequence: TGTGCCAGCAGTTATTCGGGGACAGGGGGCAACTATGGCTACACCTTC.